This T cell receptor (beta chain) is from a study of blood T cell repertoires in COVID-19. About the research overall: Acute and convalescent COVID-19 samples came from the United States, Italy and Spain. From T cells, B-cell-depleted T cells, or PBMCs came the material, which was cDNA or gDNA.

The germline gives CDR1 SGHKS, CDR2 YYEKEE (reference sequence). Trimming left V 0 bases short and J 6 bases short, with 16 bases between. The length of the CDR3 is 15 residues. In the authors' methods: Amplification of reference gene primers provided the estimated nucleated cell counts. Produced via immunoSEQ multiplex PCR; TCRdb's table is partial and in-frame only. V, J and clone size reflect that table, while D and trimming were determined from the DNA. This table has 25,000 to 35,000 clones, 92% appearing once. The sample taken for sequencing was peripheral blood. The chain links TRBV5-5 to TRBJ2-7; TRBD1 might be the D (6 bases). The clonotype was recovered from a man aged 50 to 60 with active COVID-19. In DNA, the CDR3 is TGTGCCAGCAGCTTGGGGACGAGGGGGTGGTTCGAGCAGTACTTC. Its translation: CASSLGTRGWFEQYF.